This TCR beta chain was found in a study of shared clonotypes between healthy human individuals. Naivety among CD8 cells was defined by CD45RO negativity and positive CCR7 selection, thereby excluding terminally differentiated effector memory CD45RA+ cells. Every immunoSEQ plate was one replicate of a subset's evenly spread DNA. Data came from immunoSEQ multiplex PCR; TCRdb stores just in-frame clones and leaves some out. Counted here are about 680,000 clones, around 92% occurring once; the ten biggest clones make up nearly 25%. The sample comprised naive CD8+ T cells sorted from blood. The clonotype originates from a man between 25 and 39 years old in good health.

For the CDR3, the DNA is TGTGCCAGCATGAACGACGAGCAGTACTTC. Protein sequence: CASMNDEQYF. The rearrangement uses TRBV28 and TRBJ2-7; D unclear. V was shortened by 7 bases and J by 5 bases, with 6 bases between the two germline ends. Germline CDR1 and CDR2: MDHEN and SYDVKM. The CDR3 spans 10 residues. Drawing the rest from reference TRBV28 and TRBJ2-7, the complete variable domain is DVKVTQSSRYLVKRTGEKVFLECVQDMDHENMFWYRQDPGLGLRLIYFSYDVKMKEKGDIPEGYSVSREKKERFSLILESASTNQTSMYLCASMNDEQYFGPGTRLTVT.